These 20 T cell receptor beta chains share one sample of origin, sequenced in a study of CD8+CD57+ T cells in acquired aplastic anemia. Sequenced patients had shown CD8+CD57+ cell expansion by flow cytometry. Genomic DNA acted as the template from which TCR beta VDJ combination and CDR3 sequence profiling were carried out. TCRdb re-analysed the reads in MiXCR, keeping a single row per CDR3 protein. The sample holds more than 250,000 distinct CDR3 sequences, around 82% seen once. Material: sorted CD4+, CD8+, or CD8+CD57+ T cells (not recorded which) from PBMCs. The receptor set was obtained from a human donor with aplastic anemia.

Turning to this clonotype: One junction end disagrees with the germline gene, perhaps due to a read error. The V and J genes are TRBV7-3 and TRBJ2-5; no reliable D call. Germline assignment: CDR1 SGHTA and CDR2 FQGTGA. The CDR3 length is 14 residues. This CDR3 reads CATSSHSEQETQYF. The DNA for the CDR3 is TGTGCCACCAGCAGTCACAGCGAGCAGGAAACCCAGTACTTC.

This chain uses TRBV5-6 with TRBJ1-1, with 8 bases fitting TRBD1. The germline V gene has CDR1 SGHDT and CDR2 YYEEEE. The CDR3 spans 17 residues. After removal of 4 bases from V and 2 bases from J, the junction contained 13 bases not matched to a gene. This CDR3 reads CASSAVDGQGGNTEAFF. CDR3 nucleotides: TGTGCCAGCAGCGCCGTTGACGGACAGGGAGGAAACACTGAAGCTTTCTTT.

The V gene is TRBV7-6, the J gene TRBJ2-7, with a weak D call TRBD2 (6 bases). This CDR3 is built from 18 residues. In germline, CDR1 is SGHVS, CDR2 FNYEAQ. V lost 3 bases and J lost 3, with 24 bases in between. CDR3 bases: TGTGCCAGCAGCTTGGTCGGCGGGAACCATGAGCAGTTCTACGAGCAGTACGTC. Translation: CASSLVGGNHEQFYEQYV.

A word on this clonotype: Lacking the conserved final phenylalanine or tryptophan, this CDR3 likely reflects a read error. The DNA is left out, because the CDR3 cannot be placed on it with certainty; the CDR3 is given as TCRdb lists it. The J gene is TRBJ1-2, the V gene TRBV7-4; TRBD1 is taken as the D call from the table, unchecked against the DNA. Germline V gene sequence: CDR1 SGHVT, CDR2 SQSDAQ. The CDR3 has 12 residues if both end residues are counted. The CDR3: CASSPSPGLDTY.

V usage is TRBV7-3 and J usage is TRBJ2-1, with D perhaps TRBD2 (6 bases). CDR1 is SGHTA, CDR2 FQGTGA, per germline. The CDR3 spans 16 residues. V gave up 6 bases and J gave up 11 bases, with 26 bases separating them. This chain's CDR3 is CASSSRGTWGETQQFF. As DNA, the CDR3 is TGTGCCAGCAGTTCTCGCGGGACTTGGGGAGAGACCCAGCAGTTCTTC.

With respect to this clonotype: The CDR3 end shows no conserved phenylalanine or tryptophan, and so a read error is likely. J is TRBJ2-5 and V is TRBV7-3; 9 bases fit TRBD2. Trimming removed 5 bases from V and 4 bases from J; junction bases left unmatched: 8. The germline gives CDR1 SGHTA, CDR2 FQGTGA. The CDR3 is 15 amino acids. The CDR3 DNA is TGTGCCAGCAGCCTAGCGGGGAGCCGGGGAGAGACCCAGTACCTC. It is translated as CASSLAGSRGETQYL.

This clonotype has just one count. The rearrangement links TRBV2 to TRBJ2-7; no reliable D call. The V end lost 8 bases, the J end lost 9 bases, and 20 bases lay between the germline ends. This CDR3 spans 13 amino acids. In germline, CDR1 is SNHLY, CDR2 FYNNEI. Here the CDR3 DNA reads TGTGCCAGCGGTGCCTTGGGCTCCTATACGCAGTACTTC. This gives the protein CASGALGSYTQYF.

A note on this clonotype: Its ends do not fully match the called genes, so a read error is possible. The rearrangement uses TRBV7-6 and TRBJ2-1, with TRBD2 identical over 11 bases. CDR1 is SGHVS and CDR2 is FNYEAQ in the germline V gene. This CDR3 is built from 17 residues. For the CDR3, the DNA is TGCGCCAGCAGCCTAGGTCCCCTAGCGGGAGGACCGGGTGAGCAGTTCTTC. Its protein is CASSLGPLAGGPGEQFF.

CDR3: CASSSNGTWGKTQQFF. The CDR3 nucleotides are TGTGCCAGCAGTTCTAACGGGACTTGGGGGAAGACCCAGCAGTTCTTC. The chain couples TRBV7-3 to TRBJ2-1; tentative D call: TRBD2 (6 bases). Trimming pared 6 bases from V and 11 bases from J, leaving 26 bases between. Germline CDR1 reads SGHTA; CDR2 reads FQGTGA. The CDR3 is 16 residues long.

The rearrangement links TRBV20-1 to TRBJ1-3; no reliable D call. CDR1 is DFQATT and CDR2 is SNEGSKA in the germline V gene (reference sequence). The ends were cut back, 1 base at V and 8 bases at J, with 6 bases in the middle. The CDR3 has 11 amino acids. CDR3 loop: CSARVLDTIYF. The CDR3 nucleotides read TGCAGTGCTAGAGTCCTCGACACCATATATTTT.

The genes are TRBV20-1 and TRBJ1-1, with 8 bases aligning to TRBD1. The CDR3 is made up of 15 amino acids. V lost 3 bases, J lost 4 bases, and 10 bases stayed unmatched. The V gene's germline CDR1 is DFQATT and CDR2 SNEGSKA (reference sequence). This CDR3 is CSASKDRERGTEAFF. The CDR3 bases are TGCAGTGCTAGTAAGGACAGGGAAAGGGGCACTGAAGCTTTCTTT.

The rearrangement links TRBV20-1 to TRBJ2-3, with D perhaps TRBD1 (5 bases). Germline CDR1 and CDR2: DFQATT and SNEGSKA (reference sequence). The CDR3 contains 15 residues. V gave up 0 bases and J gave up 2 bases, with 12 bases separating them. The CDR3 nucleotides read TGCAGTGCTAGAGACGGCGTAGGGGACACAGATACGCAGTATTTT. Translation gives CSARDGVGDTDTQYF.

J is TRBJ2-5 and V is TRBV7-8; 7 nucleotides align to TRBD1. This CDR3 is 15 amino acids long. Germline-derived CDR1 and CDR2 are SGHVS and FQNEAQ. Losses at the gene ends were 3 bases for V and 13 bases for J; bases not matched to a gene: 17. The CDR3 protein is CASSFHPEGTATSYF. In DNA, the CDR3 is TGTGCCAGCAGCTTTCATCCCGAGGGGACAGCCACCTCGTACTTC.

There are a few counts of this clonotype. The CDR3 end shows no conserved phenylalanine or tryptophan, and so a read error is likely. The chain recombines TRBV2 with TRBJ2-3, with D perhaps being TRBD1 or TRBD2 (5 bases each). Trimming took off 8 bases at V and 7 bases at J, with 16 bases between the two ends. From germline, CDR1 is SNHLY and CDR2 FYNNEI. The CDR3 is 13 amino acids. The CDR3 sequence is CASGDVGPNTQYL. The CDR3 DNA follows: TGTGCCAGCGGGGACGTGGGCCCAAATACGCAGTATTTG.

As regards this clonotype: Since the CDR3 does not end with the conserved phenylalanine or tryptophan, this likely comes from a read error. The DNA is omitted, as the CDR3 cannot be located on it reliably, and the CDR3 follows TCRdb's listing. The rearrangement uses TRBV7-9 and TRBJ2-3; the table gives TRBD1 as D, unverified against the DNA. 13 amino acids form the CDR3, both terminal residues included. Germline-derived CDR1 and CDR2 are SEHNR and FQNEAQ (reference sequence). The CDR3: CASRDGRSGGRDE.

This clonotype came up a few times. The CDR3 sequence is CASSYTSVHEQFF. The DNA for the CDR3 is TGTGCCAGCAGCTATACTAGCGTCCATGAGCAGTTCTTC. V gene TRBV5-4 combines with J gene TRBJ2-1; 7 nucleotides align to TRBD2. Trimming removed 3 bases from V and 8 bases from J; junction bases left unmatched: 5. The CDR3 runs to 13 residues. CDR1 is SGHNT and CDR2 is YYREEE in the germline V gene (reference sequence).

The chain is built from TRBV2 and TRBJ2-7; D not resolved. Germline CDR1 is SNHLY and CDR2 is FYNNEI. V was pared by 8 bases and J by 1 base, with 9 bases between. The CDR3 is made up of 12 amino acids. The CDR3 DNA is TGTGCCAGCTCGTACGGTTCCTACGAGCAGTACTTC. Protein sequence: CASSYGSYEQYF.

The chain recombines TRBV7-9 with TRBJ2-5; D may be TRBD2 (5 bases). The CDR3 covers 14 residues. The V gene's germline CDR1 is SEHNR and CDR2 FQNEAQ (reference sequence). Between the trimmed V and J ends, which lost 11 bases and 0 bases, there was a span of 16 bases. This CDR3 is CAYEEAADQETQYF. The CDR3 DNA sequence: TGTGCCTACGAGGAAGCGGCAGACCAAGAGACCCAGTACTTC.

Turning to this clonotype: Since a much larger clone is just one base distant, this may be a read error. Since no conserved phenylalanine or tryptophan closes the CDR3, a read error is the likely cause. The limits of the CDR3 on the DNA are not certain, so only TCRdb's listed CDR3 is given. CDR3 amino acids: CASSFDPAETALS. The chain combines TRBV7-8 with TRBJ2-3; the D call TRBD1 from the table was never checked on the DNA. From germline, CDR1 is SGHVS and CDR2 FQNEAQ. Termini included, the CDR3 measures 13 amino acids.

Concerning this clonotype: No conserved phenylalanine or tryptophan ends this CDR3, so it is likely a read error. The limits of the CDR3 on the DNA are not certain, so only TCRdb's listed CDR3 is given. This sequence joins TRBV2 and TRBJ1-2; the D call in the table, TRBD1, was not verified against the DNA. Inclusive of both ends, the CDR3 amounts to 15 amino acids. Germline CDR1 is SNHLY and CDR2 is FYNNEI. The CDR3 spells CASSDGGIDEQFFRP.